Listed here is a single T cell receptor (beta chain). Its target is not known. This entry is derived from a study of CD8+ T cells in alopecia areata. The V segment lost 1 base and the J segment 8 bases; nucleotides outside the gene matches: 16. This CDR3 contains 18 residues. The germline CDR1 and CDR2 sequences are SGHVS and FNYEAQ. Study findings and constraints: Clonality was higher in lesional than normal scalp, especially in alopecia totalis/universalis.

RNA, once extracted, was reverse transcribed into cDNA for use as the sequencing template. This table comes from immunoSEQ multiplex PCR, and its TCRdb copy is limited to in-frame clones, with some not included. The sample has 110,000 or so clones, 55% to 75% seen once. The TCR originated in a human donor in good health. Sample: CD8+ T cells sorted from blood. J is TRBJ1-1 and V is TRBV7-6; 10 bases line up with TRBD1. The CDR3, as DNA: TGTGCCAGCAGCTTAGTTATTGCCAACCGGACAGGGGGGACAGAAGCTTTCTTT. Protein: CASSLVIANRTGGTEAFF.